Listed here are 19 T cell receptor beta chains from one sample, sequenced in a study of CXCR3-negative and CXCR3-positive naive CD8 T cells. No antigen has been assigned to these receptors. Libraries of TRB cDNA were made by 5' RACE and carried UMIs. With the 5' RACE reads reprocessed, TCRdb shows one record per CDR3 protein and no DNA. With tens of thousands of distinct CDR3 sequences in the sample, the ten largest clones hold roughly 0.58%. Study-wide results and limits: Researchers report that CXCR3-positive naive cells carry more hydrophobic TRB CDR3s than CXCR3-negative naive cells.

Sequenced input: naive CXCR3+ CD8+ T cells from blood. Subset meaning: CD45RO-CCR7+CD27+CD95- naive CD8+ T cells expressing CXCR3 (TNR3+). Source of these receptors: a human donor in good health. Some clones in this sample may be carry-over from other donors' samples.

The J gene is TRBJ2-1, the V gene TRBV9; TCRdb outputs TRBD2, but without DNA this stays unchecked. CDR1 SGDLS and CDR2 YYNGEE come from the germline V gene. The CDR3 loop spans 17 amino acids. This CDR3 is CASSESKLAGSNNEQFF.

V and J are TRBV5-5 and TRBJ2-7; TCRdb calls TRBD2, which cannot be checked without DNA. Germline V lookup: CDR1 SGHKS, CDR2 YYEKEE (reference sequence). The CDR3 spans 16 residues. This CDR3 is CASSSDLSGGVYEQYF.

This chain connects TRBV29-1 to TRBJ1-2. This CDR3 is 13 amino acids long. Germline lookup yields CDR1 SQVTM and CDR2 ANQGSEA. The CDR3: CSGQSTENYGYTF.

V usage is TRBV18 and J usage is TRBJ2-1. There are 18 residues in the CDR3. Germline V CDR1 and CDR2: KGHSH, LQKENI. The chain's CDR3 is CASSPAMTVWSSYNEQFF.

This chain links TRBV25-1 with TRBJ2-5. Looked up from germline, CDR1 is MGHDK and CDR2 is SYGVNS. The CDR3 has 13 amino acids. CDR3 sequence: CASSEFDSKTQYF.

V gene TRBV21-1 combines with J gene TRBJ1-5; TCRdb outputs TRBD1, but without DNA this stays unchecked. TRBV21-1 is a pseudogene. The CDR3 contains 21 residues. The chain's CDR3 is CASSKLLKGASSSEWSQPQHF.

V and J are TRBV19 and TRBJ1-5; TCRdb picks TRBD1, but there is no DNA to check that call. This CDR3 contains 14 residues. The germline gives CDR1 LNHDA, CDR2 SQIVND (reference sequence). CDR3: CATRGENSNQPQHF.

The gene calls are TRBV20-1 and TRBJ1-2. The CDR3 has 13 residues. Germline values: CDR1 DFQATT, CDR2 SNEGSKA (reference sequence). Here the CDR3 reads CSVTSALNYGYTF.

The chain joins TRBV4-2 to TRBJ2-3; TCRdb reports TRBD2, a call that lacks DNA to check it against. CDR3 length: 13 residues. CDR1 and CDR2 (germline): LGHNA, YNFKEQ. CDR3 residues: CASSLRDVDTQYF.

The chain couples TRBV11-2 to TRBJ2-3; no DNA is available, so the TRBD2 call from TCRdb remains unchecked. Germline values: CDR1 SGHAT, CDR2 FQNNGV. CDR3 length equals 14 residues. CDR3 protein: CASNTWVAGDTQYF.

CDR3 region: CASSSSGGTDTQYF. The chain carries TRBV28 and TRBJ2-3; TCRdb proposes TRBD1, but this gene call is untestable without DNA. Per the germline V gene, CDR1 is MDHEN and CDR2 is SYDVKM. CDR3 length: 14 residues.

The genes are TRBV29-1 and TRBJ2-7. The CDR3 length is 11 residues. Germline lookup yields CDR1 SQVTM and CDR2 ANQGSEA. The CDR3 reads CSVVQTYEQYF.

The chain employs TRBV20-1 and TRBJ1-1; the TRBD1 assignment by TCRdb is unverifiable without DNA. Germline-derived CDR1 and CDR2 are DFQATT and SNEGSKA (reference sequence). The CDR3 spans 14 residues. CDR3 sequence: CSAKGQGAETEAFF.

This chain joins TRBV7-9 and TRBJ2-7; no DNA is available, so the TRBD2 call from TCRdb remains unchecked. The CDR3 is 14 amino acids. Germline CDR1 SEHNR, CDR2 FQNEAQ (reference sequence). CDR3 sequence: CASSLRAKPYEQYF.

The chain combines TRBV10-3 with TRBJ2-7; the TCRdb call, TRBD1, lacks DNA for checking. Germline V gene sequence: CDR1 ENHRY, CDR2 SYGVKD. The CDR3 extends over 12 amino acids. CDR3 in amino acids: CAISQGTYEQYF.

The V and J genes are TRBV6-2 or TRBV6-3 and TRBJ2-1; TCRdb returns TRBD2, unconfirmable since there is no DNA. Germline CDR1 reads MNHEY; CDR2 reads SVGEGT. The CDR3 has 15 residues. The chain's CDR3 is CASMSGGGWENEQFF.

The rearrangement uses TRBV28 and TRBJ2-5; the D call from TCRdb, TRBD2, cannot be confirmed without DNA. Germline assignment: CDR1 MDHEN and CDR2 SYDVKM. The length of the CDR3 is 16 residues. The CDR3 sequence: CASSFPLAGAKETQYF. The full variable domain, rest sourced from reference TRBV28 and TRBJ2-5, is DVKVTQSSRYLVKRTGEKVFLECVQDMDHENMFWYRQDPGLGLRLIYFSYDVKMKEKGDIPEGYSVSREKKERFSLILESASTNQTSMYLCASSFPLAGAKETQYFGPGTRLLVL.

The chain joins TRBV7-2 to TRBJ2-7; the D gene TCRdb calls, TRBD2, cannot be checked with no DNA. CDR1 and CDR2 (germline): SGHTA, FQGNSA. The CDR3 runs 15 residues. The CDR3 region is CASSFTSGGAYEQYF.

The rearrangement links TRBV20-1 to TRBJ2-7; TCRdb gives TRBD2 as the D gene, but with no DNA this cannot be confirmed. The CDR3 sequence is 16 residues long. Germline V gives CDR1 DFQATT, CDR2 SNEGSKA (reference sequence). The CDR3 reads CSARTRGTSGAREQYF.